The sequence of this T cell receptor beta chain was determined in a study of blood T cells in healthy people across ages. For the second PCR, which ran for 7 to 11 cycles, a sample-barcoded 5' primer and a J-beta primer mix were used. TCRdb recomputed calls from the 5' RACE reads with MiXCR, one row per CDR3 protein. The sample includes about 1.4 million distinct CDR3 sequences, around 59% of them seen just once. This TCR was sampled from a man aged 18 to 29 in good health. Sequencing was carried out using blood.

The CDR3 is CSAGGQGRHNSPLHF. CDR3 nucleotide sequence: TGCAGTGCTGGCGGACAGGGGCGACATAATTCACCCCTCCACTTT. The chain links TRBV20-1 to TRBJ1-6; 9 bases are shared with TRBD1. The CDR3 is 15 residues long. Germline CDR1 is DFQATT and CDR2 is SNEGSKA (reference sequence). V lost 5 bases to trimming and J lost 5 bases; unmatched junction nucleotides: 7.